This T cell receptor (beta chain) is drawn from a study of cytomegalovirus exposure and HLA in healthy donors (dated by TCRdb to the late 2010s). Describing the broader study: The roughly 670 repertoires of the first cohort and the roughly 110 validation repertoires were produced on the same platform, according to a later analysis. The study aimed to test whether cataloging public T cell receptors could reveal signatures of past pathogen exposure. Besides the first cohort of approximately 710 subjects, a separate validation cohort made up of 90 to 150 different subjects was used. To predict cytomegalovirus infection status, the study brought together high-throughput TCR immunosequencing, statistical association of individual TCRs with disease status, and machine learning. Beyond this particular receptor, the publication reports: In the study, 150 to 200 TCR beta chains were listed as associated with cytomegalovirus. Cytomegalovirus status was reported to be diagnosed by the classifier with high specificity and sensitivity in both the original and validation cohorts. In a later analysis, TCRs clustered in the first cohort were found to also tend to co-occur in the 120 or so validation repertoires, with approximately 93% of cluster scores above 0. In vitro tests confirmed that three of the cytomegalovirus-associated TCR beta chains recognize cytomegalovirus antigens. The authors suggested that the approach could potentially be generalized to other disease states and immunological phenotypes. All 120 or so repertoires were used to score co-occurrence in the validation cohort in a later analysis, because that analysis had no HLA typing for the cohort. Most TCR sequences were observed very rarely across donors, whereas some public TCRs were present in many individuals.

The donors were included in the validation cohort of some 120 subjects, a group kept apart from the 666-subject first cohort. The library was built by means of the immunoSEQ multiplex PCR assay. In the authors' own workflow: To diagnose cytomegalovirus status from the catalog of TCR beta chain sequences, a statistical classification framework was built. Imported from immuneACCESS, the table was reduced by TCRdb to in-frame sequences with V and J called. These copies leave out some clones; in studies compared against another copy, an unresolved V gene accounts for under half, and the cause of the remainder is not known. Clonal size and the V and J genes are those of that table, whereas D and trimming came from the DNA. Counted in this sample were roughly 300,000 clones; around 90% of them appeared once. Of the sample, approximately 1.1% falls within the top ten clones. V loses 4 bases at its end and J loses 6 bases; junction bases beyond the gene matches: 2. The CDR3 goes from the cysteine to the phenylalanine over 12 residues. Of all the DNA, just the CDR3 is kept, 36 bases in frame from base 1. CDR1 and CDR2, per the germline V gene, are SGHTA and FQGNSA.

Comments on this clone: No cognate antigen has been identified for it. No base quality information exists; no much larger clone differs at one position.

This sequence was found in a woman between 25 and 40 years old in good health and CMV-seropositive. Source material: PBMCs. The chain uses TRBV7-2 and TRBJ1-1, and TRBD1 aligns with 7 junction nucleotides. The sequence in DNA is TGTGCCAGCAGCTCCCAGGGGGCTGAAGCTTTCTTT. Translated, it gives CASSSQGAEAFF.